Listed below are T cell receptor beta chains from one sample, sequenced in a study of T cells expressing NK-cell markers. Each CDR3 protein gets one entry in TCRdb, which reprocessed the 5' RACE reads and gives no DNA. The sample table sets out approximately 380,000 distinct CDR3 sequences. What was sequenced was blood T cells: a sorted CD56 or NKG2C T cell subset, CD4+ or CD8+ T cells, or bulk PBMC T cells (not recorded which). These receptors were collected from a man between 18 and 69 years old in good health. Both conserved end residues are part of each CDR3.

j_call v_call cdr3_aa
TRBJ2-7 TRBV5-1 CASSRIGQGDNYEQYF
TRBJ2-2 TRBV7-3 CASSLKGLPTGELFF
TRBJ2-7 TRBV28 CATLSSTGQGAYEQYF
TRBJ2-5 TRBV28 CASSSSGGYQETQYF
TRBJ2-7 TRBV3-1 CASSREYSTSYEQYF
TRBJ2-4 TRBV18 CASSPPWGSQENIQYF
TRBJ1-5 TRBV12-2 CASRLARPVGEGNQPQHF
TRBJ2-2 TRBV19 CASRRGLPRTGELFF
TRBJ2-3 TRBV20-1 CSATPLTRGTDTQYF
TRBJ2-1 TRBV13 CASSYRLAGVPNEQFF
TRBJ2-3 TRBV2 CASSGGLAGGTTFTDTQYF
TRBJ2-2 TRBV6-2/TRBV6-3 CASNGGLATGELFF
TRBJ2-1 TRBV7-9 CASSLGAGSSGNEQFF
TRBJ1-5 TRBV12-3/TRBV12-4 CASSTTGGKRNQPQHF
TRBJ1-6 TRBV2 CASSERSPLHF
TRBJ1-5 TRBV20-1 CSASELQNSNQPQHF
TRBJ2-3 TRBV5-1 CASSLSPGGKDTQYF
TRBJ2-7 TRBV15 CATSSSFLYEAYEQYF
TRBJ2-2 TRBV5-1 CASRRTDNLNTGELFF
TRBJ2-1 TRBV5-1 CASSLVTGTGGNEQFF
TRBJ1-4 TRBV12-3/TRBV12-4 CASSAGQFNEKLFF
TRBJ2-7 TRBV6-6 CASSKETYEQYF
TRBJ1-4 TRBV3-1 CASSGDRVGKLFF
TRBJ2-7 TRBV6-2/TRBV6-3 CASSHGLAGVPPYF
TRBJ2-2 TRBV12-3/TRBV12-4 CASGTSGGSFGELFF
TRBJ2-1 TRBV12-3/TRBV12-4 CASSLKGGLVQFF
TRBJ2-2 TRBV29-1 CSVGAGRNTGELFF
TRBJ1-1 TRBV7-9 CASTPVGTEAFF
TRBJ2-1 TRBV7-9 CASSSRGGLTYNEQFF
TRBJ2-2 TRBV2 CASKEQGYTGELFF
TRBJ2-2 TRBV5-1 CASSYDRGVGTGELFF
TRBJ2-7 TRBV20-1 CSALTSGTGGYEQYF
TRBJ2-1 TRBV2 CASSEVIPGQGAGEQFF
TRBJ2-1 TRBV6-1 CASSDPGGQFVNEQFF
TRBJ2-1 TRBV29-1 CSTERTDAYNEQFF
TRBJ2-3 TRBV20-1 CSALIAYFTDTQYF
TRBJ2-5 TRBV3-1 CASSQAPGRTQYF
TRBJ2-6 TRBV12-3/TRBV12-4 CASTTDRPGTGANVLTF
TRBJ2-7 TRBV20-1 CSGRQSEYEQYF
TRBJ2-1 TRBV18 CASSPSGQGNEQFF
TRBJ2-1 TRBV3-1 CASSPRGFTGAQQFF
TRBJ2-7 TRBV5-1 CASSQTEFKAHEQYF